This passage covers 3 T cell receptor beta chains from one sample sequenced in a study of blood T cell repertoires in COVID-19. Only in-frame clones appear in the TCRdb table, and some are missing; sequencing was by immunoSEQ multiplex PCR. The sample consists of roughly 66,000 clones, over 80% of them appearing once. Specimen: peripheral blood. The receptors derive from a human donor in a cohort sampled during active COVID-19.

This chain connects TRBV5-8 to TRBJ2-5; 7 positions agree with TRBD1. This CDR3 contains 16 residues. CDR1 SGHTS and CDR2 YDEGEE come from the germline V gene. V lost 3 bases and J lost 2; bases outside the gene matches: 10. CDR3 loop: CASSYHTGTEQETQYF. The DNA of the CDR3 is TGTGCCAGCAGCTACCACACCGGGACAGAACAAGAGACCCAGTACTTC.

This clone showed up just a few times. In DNA form, the CDR3 reads TGTGCCAGCAGCTTAACCAGGTACACAGATACGCAGTATTTT. This translates into CASSLTRYTDTQYF. J is TRBJ2-3 and V is TRBV7-2; no clear D gene. Germline assignment: CDR1 SGHTA and CDR2 FQGNSA. The CDR3 is made up of 14 amino acids. V dropped 2 bases and J dropped 2 bases, with 8 bases sitting between them.

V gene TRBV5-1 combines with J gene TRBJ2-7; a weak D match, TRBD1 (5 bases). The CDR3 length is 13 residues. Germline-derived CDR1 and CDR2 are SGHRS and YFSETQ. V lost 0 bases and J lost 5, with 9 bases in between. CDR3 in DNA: TGCGCCAGCAGCTTGGACAGGTTGGACGAGCAGTACTTC. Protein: CASSLDRLDEQYF.